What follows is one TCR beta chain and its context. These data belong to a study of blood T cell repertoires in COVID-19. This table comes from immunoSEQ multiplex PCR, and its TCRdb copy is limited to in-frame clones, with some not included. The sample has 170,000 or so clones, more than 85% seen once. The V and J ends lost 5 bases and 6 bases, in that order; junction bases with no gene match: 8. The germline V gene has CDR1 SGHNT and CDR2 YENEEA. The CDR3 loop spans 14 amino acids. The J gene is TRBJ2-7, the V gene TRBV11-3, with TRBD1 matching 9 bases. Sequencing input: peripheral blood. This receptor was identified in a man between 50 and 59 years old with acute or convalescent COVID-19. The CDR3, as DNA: TGTGCCAGCAGCACCAGACAGGGGGTGTCCGAGCAGTACTTC. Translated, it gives CASSTRQGVSEQYF.